This TCR beta chain was profiled in a study of type 1 and type 2 diabetes patients. Genomic DNA was the PCR template. Multiplex PCR with 30 forward and 13 reverse primers amplified the TCR beta CDR3. TCRdb called the multiplex PCR reads again in MiXCR, with one record for every CDR3 protein. This table has 280,000 or so distinct CDR3 sequences, more than 45% appearing once. Standard classification criteria confirmed type 1 or type 2 diabetes in all patients. This clonotype was obtained from a man in his late teens or twenties with type 2 diabetes. Sequenced sample: peripheral blood mononuclear cells (PBMCs).

CDR3 protein: CSASPRLGTEAFF. CDR3 DNA: TGCAGTGCTAGCCCCCGGCTTGGGACTGAAGCTTTCTTT. The chain is built from TRBV20-1 and TRBJ1-1; D gene ambiguous. The germline V gene encodes CDR1 DFQATT and CDR2 SNEGSKA (reference sequence). This CDR3 spans 13 amino acids. The germline V and J ends were trimmed by 3 bases and 5 bases, with 13 bases remaining between them.